The rows below give T cell receptor beta chains drawn from one sample of a study of blood T cell repertoires in COVID-19. Profiled with immunoSEQ multiplex PCR; TCRdb holds only in-frame clones, not every one. Here the sample spans around 300,000 clones, more than 80% being singletons. Sequenced: peripheral blood. The source is a woman between 25 and 40 years old with active or convalescent COVID-19. The CDR3 runs from the conserved cysteine through the conserved F or W. A D gene is named only where the DNA matches it firmly. A row's size may be missing; if present it is once, few, many or a size class.

TRBJ1-2 NA NA TRBV6-5 CASSYQSRYTF TGTGCCAGCAGTTACCAGTCGCGCTACACCTTC
TRBJ1-2 NA NA TRBV29-1 CSVEDPRGAGGYTF TGCAGCGTTGAAGATCCCCGGGGGGCGGGTGGCTACACCTTC
TRBJ2-1 NA TRBD1 TRBV24-1 CATSDPGTGGNEQFF TGTGCCACCAGTGACCCCGGGACAGGGGGCAATGAGCAGTTCTTC
TRBJ2-5 NA TRBD2 TRBV9 CASSVEDSGGEETQYF TGTGCCAGCAGCGTAGAGGATAGCGGGGGTGAAGAGACCCAGTACTTC
TRBJ1-1 NA NA TRBV6-2/TRBV6-3 CASSQQENTEAFF TGTGCCAGCAGCCAACAGGAGAACACTGAAGCTTTCTTT
TRBJ1-5 NA NA TRBV19 CASNYQGSNQPQHF TGTGCCAGTAATTATCAGGGGTCAAATCAGCCCCAGCATTTT
TRBJ1-1 NA NA TRBV27 CASSLGGRNTEAFF TGTGCCAGCAGTTTGGGGGGGCGGAACACTGAAGCTTTCTTT
TRBJ1-6 few TRBD1 TRBV6-5 CASTTGTAYSSPLHF TGTGCCAGCACTACCGGGACAGCGTATAGTTCACCCCTCCACTTT
TRBJ1-1 once TRBD1 TRBV7-2 CASSPDRRGEAFF TGTGCCAGCAGCCCGGACAGGAGAGGTGAAGCTTTCTTT
TRBJ1-1 NA NA TRBV27 CASSLLGAATEAFF TGTGCCAGCAGTTTATTGGGGGCGGCCACTGAAGCTTTCTTT
TRBJ2-7 NA NA TRBV10-3 CASGPQGGANEQYF TGTGCCTCGGGGCCCCAGGGGGGCGCCAACGAGCAGTACTTC
TRBJ2-3 NA NA TRBV24-1 CATRGSGTDTQYF TGTGCCACCAGGGGGAGCGGGACAGATACGCAGTATTTT
TRBJ2-2 NA TRBD1 TRBV28 CASATGGWTGELFF TGTGCCAGTGCGACAGGGGGTTGGACCGGGGAGCTGTTTTTT
TRBJ1-5 NA NA TRBV6-5 CASSYGAGYQPQHF TGTGCCAGCAGTTACGGTGCAGGGTATCAGCCCCAGCATTTT